This T cell receptor (beta chain) was sequenced for a study of T cell repertoires in cytomegalovirus infection. V gave up 1 base and J gave up 0 bases, with 9 bases separating them. CDR1 and CDR2 (germline): SGHVS, FNYEAQ. The CDR3 consists of 15 residues. This clonotype was observed at least ten times. Its cognate antigen is unknown. TCRdb redid the calling of the reads with MiXCR, one entry per CDR3 protein. This table holds 700,000 to 950,000 distinct CDR3 sequences, less than 35% found once. The origin of this receptor is a human donor in good health (CMV status not recorded). Some clones in this sample may be carry-over from other donors' samples. Sequencing used cultured CD8+ T cells from PBMCs, obtained from culture after CMV antigen stimulation. The chain carries TRBV7-6 and TRBJ1-1; no firm D call. The CDR3 reads CASSLGAVMNTEAFF. CDR3 bases: TGTGCCAGCAGCTTAGGGGCAGTCATGAACACTGAAGCTTTCTTT.